This T cell receptor (beta chain) derives from a study of shared clonotypes between healthy human individuals. This table comes from immunoSEQ multiplex PCR, and its TCRdb copy is limited to in-frame clones, with some not included. Seen here are approximately 1,500,000 clones, over 95% observed once, and the top ten hold roughly 1.2%. Germline CDR1 is MDHEN and CDR2 is SYDVKM. CDR3 length equals 12 residues. Turning to this clone: Germline and junction disagree at one end, which may indicate a read error.

The receptor comes from a man aged 25-40 years in good health. The sequenced material came from naive CD4+ T cells sorted from blood. Stated subset: CD45RA+ positively selected. The gene calls are TRBV28 and TRBJ1-2, with 8 bases lining up with TRBD1. CDR3 nucleotide sequence: TGTGCCAGCGAGGACAGGGCCTTCGAGGTACACTTC. It encodes CASEDRAFEVHF.